The next 10 T cell receptor beta chains were all read from a single sample in a study of T cell responses to AZD1222 COVID-19 vaccine. The assay was immunoSEQ multiplex PCR, and TCRdb's table has in-frame clones only and misses some. The sample lists 100,000 to 150,000 clones; 88% were seen once. The sample was peripheral blood, taken on day 0 of AZD1222 vaccination. The origin of the receptors is an adult in good health.

The chain employs TRBV7-6 and TRBJ2-7; tentatively, D is TRBD2 (6 bases). Germline assignment: CDR1 SGHVS and CDR2 FNYEAQ. The CDR3 is 15 amino acids. Trimming removed 2 bases from V and 4 bases from J, with 15 bases in between. CDR3 region: CASSLTPTSLYEQYF. DNA for the CDR3: TGTGCCAGCAGCTTAACCCCGACTAGTTTGTACGAGCAGTACTTC.

The genes are TRBV23-1 and TRBJ2-5; 8 nucleotides align to TRBD1. TRBV23-1 carries the ORF label, with uncertain function. With 11 bases clipped from V and 13 bases from J, the junction kept 9 bases outside the gene matches. CDR3 length equals 10 residues. This chain's CDR3 is CAGTGPSRYF. CDR3 nucleotide sequence: TGCGCCGGGACAGGCCCAAGTCGGTACTTC.

The DNA for the CDR3 is TGTGCCAGCAGTTACTCGAAAGGGGCCGAGCAGTACTTC. This codes for CASSYSKGAEQYF. V usage is TRBV6-5 and J usage is TRBJ2-7; possible D gene TRBD1, 5 bases. Trimming took 0 bases from V and 6 from J, leaving 9 bases between them. The CDR3 runs to 13 residues. The germline V gene has CDR1 MNHEY and CDR2 SVGAGI.

V is TRBV3-1 (or the pseudogene TRBV3-2) and J is TRBJ2-1; maybe TRBD2 (5 bases). V shed 4 bases and J shed 2 bases, with 12 bases lying between them. CDR1 is LGHDT and CDR2 is YNNKEL in the germline V gene (reference sequence). The CDR3 is 15 amino acids. CDR3 DNA: TGTGCCAGCAGCCCAAGTGAGCGGCCCTACAATGAGCAGTTCTTC. It translates to CASSPSERPYNEQFF.

The chain uses TRBV19 and TRBJ1-2, with 11 positions matching TRBD1. CDR1 is LNHDA and CDR2 is SQIVND in the germline V gene (reference sequence). There are 15 residues in the CDR3. V lost 5 bases to trimming and J lost 3 bases; unmatched junction nucleotides: 5. CDR3 sequence (DNA): TGTGCCAGTAGTTCTTGGACAGGGGGCTACTATGGCTACACCTTC. Amino acid sequence: CASSSWTGGYYGYTF.

The genes are TRBV3-1 (or the pseudogene TRBV3-2) and TRBJ2-1, with 10 bases lining up with TRBD2. CDR1 is LGHDT, CDR2 YNNKEL, per germline (reference sequence). Unmatched junction bases numbered 7, after V lost 3 bases and J lost 8 bases. The CDR3 length is 15 residues. The CDR3 sequence: CASSHAAGGPDEQFF. The CDR3 region has the DNA TGTGCCAGCAGCCACGCAGCGGGGGGGCCTGATGAGCAGTTCTTC.

This clone has just a few counts. This sequence joins TRBV11-2 and TRBJ2-3; D is unresolved. The germline gives CDR1 SGHAT, CDR2 FQNNGV. The CDR3 is 12 amino acids. V dropped 0 bases and J dropped 5 bases, with 3 bases sitting between them. The chain's CDR3 is CASSLERDTQYF. CDR3 DNA: TGTGCCAGCAGCTTAGAGCGAGATACGCAGTATTTT.

The rearrangement links TRBV6-5 to TRBJ1-4; TRBD1 is a possible D gene (6 bases). Trimming removed 5 bases from V and 5 bases from J, with 15 bases in between. The CDR3 covers 15 residues. Germline V lookup: CDR1 MNHEY, CDR2 SVGAGI. Here the CDR3 reads CASSTLGQRNEKLFF. The CDR3 DNA reads TGTGCCAGCAGTACTCTTGGACAGAGGAATGAAAAACTGTTTTTT.

The chain uses TRBV10-3 and TRBJ2-1; D is perhaps TRBD2 (6 bases). Germline V lookup: CDR1 ENHRY, CDR2 SYGVKD. The CDR3 contains 17 residues. Trimming stripped 9 bases from V and 0 bases from J, with 21 bases between. The CDR3 loop is CAIRRVASQSSYNEQFF. CDR3 nucleotides: TGTGCCATACGGAGGGTAGCCTCCCAAAGCTCCTACAATGAGCAGTTCTTC.

V is TRBV5-6 and J is TRBJ1-2; weak D call: TRBD1 (5 bases). Per germline, CDR1 SGHDT and CDR2 YYEEEE. This CDR3 comprises 14 residues. V lost 3 bases and J 2 bases, leaving 11 bases between the germline ends. CDR3 protein: CASSSRDGNYGYTF. The CDR3, as DNA: TGTGCCAGCAGCTCCCGGGACGGGAACTATGGCTACACCTTC.